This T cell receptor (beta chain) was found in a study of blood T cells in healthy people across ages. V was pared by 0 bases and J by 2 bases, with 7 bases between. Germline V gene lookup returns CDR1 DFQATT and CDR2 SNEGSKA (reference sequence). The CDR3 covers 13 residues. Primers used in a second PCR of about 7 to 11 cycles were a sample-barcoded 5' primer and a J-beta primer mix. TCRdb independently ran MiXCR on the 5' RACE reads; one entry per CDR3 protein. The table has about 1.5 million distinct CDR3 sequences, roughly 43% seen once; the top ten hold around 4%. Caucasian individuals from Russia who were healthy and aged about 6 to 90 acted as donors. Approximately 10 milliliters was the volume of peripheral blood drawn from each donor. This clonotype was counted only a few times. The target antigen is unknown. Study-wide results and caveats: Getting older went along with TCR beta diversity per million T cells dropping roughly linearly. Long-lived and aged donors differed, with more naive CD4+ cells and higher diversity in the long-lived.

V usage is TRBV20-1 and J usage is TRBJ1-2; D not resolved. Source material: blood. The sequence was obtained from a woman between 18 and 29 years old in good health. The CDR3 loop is CSAREPENYGYTF. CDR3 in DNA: TGCAGTGCTAGAGAACCAGAAAACTATGGCTACACCTTC.